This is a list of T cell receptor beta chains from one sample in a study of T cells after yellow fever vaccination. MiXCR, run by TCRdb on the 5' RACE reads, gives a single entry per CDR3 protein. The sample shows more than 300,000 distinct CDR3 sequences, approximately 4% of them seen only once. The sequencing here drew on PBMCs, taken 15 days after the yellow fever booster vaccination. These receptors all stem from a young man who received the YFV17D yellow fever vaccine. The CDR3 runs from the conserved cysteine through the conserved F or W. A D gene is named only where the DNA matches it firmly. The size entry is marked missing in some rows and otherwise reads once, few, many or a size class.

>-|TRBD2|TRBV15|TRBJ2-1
CATSRGPSGNEKFF
TGTGCCACCAGCAGGGGACCTAGCGGGAATGAGAAGTTCTTC
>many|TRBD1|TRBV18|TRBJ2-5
CASSPGQGTGSQETQYF
TGTGCCAGCTCACCGGGACAAGGGACAGGCTCACAAGAGACCCAGTACTTC
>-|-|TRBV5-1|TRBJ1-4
CASSLSGSNEKLFF
TGCGCCAGCAGCTTGTCCGGGAGCAATGAAAAACTGTTTTTT
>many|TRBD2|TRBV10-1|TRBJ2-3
CASSESTSWDTQYF
TGCGCCAGCAGTGAGTCGACTAGCTGGGATACGCAGTATTTT
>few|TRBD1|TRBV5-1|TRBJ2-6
CASSLGTGTGANVLTF
TGCGCCAGCAGCCTAGGGACAGGGACTGGGGCCAACGTCCTGACTTTC
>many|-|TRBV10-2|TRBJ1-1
CASSEGPWRGNTEAFF
TGCGCCAGCAGTGAGGGCCCGTGGCGGGGGAACACTGAAGCTTTCTTT
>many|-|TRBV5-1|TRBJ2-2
CASTPTGNTGELFF
TGCGCCAGCACCCCGACAGGGAACACCGGGGAGCTGTTTTTT
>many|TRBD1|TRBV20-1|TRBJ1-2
CSASADRGGYSGYTF
TGCAGTGCTAGCGCCGACAGGGGAGGTTATAGTGGCTACACCTTC
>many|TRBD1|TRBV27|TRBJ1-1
CASSMYGTGGLYTEAFF
TGTGCCAGCAGTATGTACGGGACAGGGGGCCTTTACACTGAAGCTTTCTTT
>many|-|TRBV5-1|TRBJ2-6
CASSLVGSSGANVLTF
TGCGCCAGCAGCTTGGTCGGGAGCTCTGGGGCCAACGTCCTGACTTTC
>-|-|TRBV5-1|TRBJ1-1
CASRLGSFGTEAFF
TGCGCCAGCCGCCTGGGGAGTTTTGGAACTGAAGCTTTCTTT
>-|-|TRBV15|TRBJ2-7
CATSRVAVKDEQYF
TGTGCCACCAGCAGAGTTGCAGTTAAGGACGAGCAGTACTTC
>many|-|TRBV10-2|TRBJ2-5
CASSEWRDKETQYF
TGCGCCAGCAGTGAGTGGAGGGACAAAGAGACCCAGTACTTC
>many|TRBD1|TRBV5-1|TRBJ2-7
CASSFGRSQGAGEQYF
TGCGCCAGCAGCTTTGGCCGGTCACAGGGGGCGGGTGAGCAGTACTTC
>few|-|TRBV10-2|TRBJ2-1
CASMRGGFSYNEQFF
TGCGCCAGCATGAGGGGCGGGTTCTCCTACAATGAGCAGTTCTTC
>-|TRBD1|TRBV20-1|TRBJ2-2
CSARVIRDRGLPGELFF
TGCAGTGCTAGAGTCATCCGGGACAGGGGACTCCCCGGGGAGCTGTTTTTT
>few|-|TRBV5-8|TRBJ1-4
CASSPGSGFGKLFF
TGTGCCAGCAGCCCAGGGAGTGGTTTCGGAAAACTGTTTTTT
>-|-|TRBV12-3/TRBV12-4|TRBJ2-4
CASTLTQYKNIQYF
TGTGCCAGCACCTTGACACAGTACAAAAACATTCAGTACTTC
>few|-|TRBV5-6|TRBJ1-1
CASSLWGVDTEAFF
TGTGCCAGCAGCTTGTGGGGGGTTGACACTGAAGCTTTCTTT